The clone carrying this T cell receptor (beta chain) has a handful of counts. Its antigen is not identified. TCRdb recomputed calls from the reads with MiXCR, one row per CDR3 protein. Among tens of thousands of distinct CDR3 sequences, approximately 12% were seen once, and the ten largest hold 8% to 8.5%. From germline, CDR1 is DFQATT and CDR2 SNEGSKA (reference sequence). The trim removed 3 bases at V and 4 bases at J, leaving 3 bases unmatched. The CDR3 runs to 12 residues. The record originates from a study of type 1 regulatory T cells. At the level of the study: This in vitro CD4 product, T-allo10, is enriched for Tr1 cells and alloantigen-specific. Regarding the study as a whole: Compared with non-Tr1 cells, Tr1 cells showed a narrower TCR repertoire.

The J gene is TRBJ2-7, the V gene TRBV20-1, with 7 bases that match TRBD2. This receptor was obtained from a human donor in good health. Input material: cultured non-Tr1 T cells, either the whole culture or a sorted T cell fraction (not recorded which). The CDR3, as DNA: TGCAGTGCTAGTCGCGGGAGTTACGAGCAGTACTTC. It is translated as CSASRGSYEQYF.